The subject of this entry is one TCR beta chain. What it recognizes is unknown. Some clones are missing from TCRdb's copy, which holds only in-frame ones; the method was immunoSEQ multiplex PCR. The profile shows roughly 60,000 clones, roughly 81% of them singletons. This record comes from a study of OX40 agonist ivuxolimab in advanced cancers. Overall study context: The study gave patients intravenous ivuxolimab at 0.01 to 10 mg/kg every 2 weeks. Earlier anti-PD-1, anti-PD-L1 or anti-CTLA-4 therapy was permitted; under 50% had received some.

Deletions cut 1 base from V and 4 bases from J, with 11 bases between. Germline V lookup: CDR1 SGDLS, CDR2 YYNGEE. The CDR3 covers 15 residues. Study-level results: In CD8+ T cells, expanded clones were on average more numerous than in CD4+. Specificity for antigen went undetermined in the expanded peripheral T cells.

J is TRBJ2-2 and V is TRBV9, with D perhaps being TRBD1 or TRBD2 (5 bases each). This material consisted of CD4+ or CD8+ T cells sorted from blood, taken in a trial of the OX40 agonist ivuxolimab. This receptor was taken from an adult with an advanced solid tumor such as melanoma, head and neck, liver or kidney cancer. DNA of the CDR3: TGTGCCAGCAGCGTAACGGCAGGGAGCACCGGGGAGCTGTTTTTT. Translated: CASSVTAGSTGELFF.